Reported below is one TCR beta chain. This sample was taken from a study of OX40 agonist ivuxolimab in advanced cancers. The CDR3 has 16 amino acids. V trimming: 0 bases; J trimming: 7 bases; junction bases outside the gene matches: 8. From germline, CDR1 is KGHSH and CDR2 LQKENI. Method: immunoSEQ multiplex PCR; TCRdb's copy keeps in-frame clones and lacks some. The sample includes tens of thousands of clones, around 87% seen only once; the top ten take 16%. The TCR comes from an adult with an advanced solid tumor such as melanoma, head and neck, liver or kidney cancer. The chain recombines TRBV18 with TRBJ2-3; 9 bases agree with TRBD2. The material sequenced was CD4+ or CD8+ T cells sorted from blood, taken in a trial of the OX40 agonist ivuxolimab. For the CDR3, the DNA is TGTGCCAGCTCACCACCAGGCGGGAGGGCCGGAAATACGCAGTATTTT. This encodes CASSPPGGRAGNTQYF.